This T cell receptor beta chain derives from a study of blood T cell repertoires in COVID-19. On the study more broadly: Sites in the United States, Italy and Spain provided acute and convalescent COVID-19 samples. PBMCs, B-cell-depleted T cells, or T cells provided the cDNA or gDNA that made up the material.

Authors' data handling: Amplification of reference gene primers was used by the study to estimate nucleated cell counts. Produced via immunoSEQ multiplex PCR; TCRdb's table is partial and in-frame only. V and J calls plus clone size are reproduced from that table; the DNA served to infer D and trimming. Of roughly 140,000 clones in the sample, 60% to 85% are singletons; the top ten hold 1.5% to 2.5%. The germline CDR1 and CDR2 sequences are SGHRS and YFSETQ. V lost 1 base, J lost 4 bases, and 8 bases stayed unmatched. The CDR3 has 16 residues. A few counts support this clone. The J gene is TRBJ2-1, the V gene TRBV5-1; 7 positions agree with TRBD2. This sequence originates from a woman between 55 and 75 years old with acute or convalescent COVID-19. The sample taken for sequencing was peripheral blood. The CDR3 region is CASSLSQLAPYNEQFF. Written as DNA, the CDR3 is TGCGCCAGCAGCTTGTCTCAACTAGCGCCTTACAATGAGCAGTTCTTC.